Listed below are T cell receptor beta chains from one sample, sequenced in a study of cytomegalovirus exposure and HLA in healthy donors. Using immunoSEQ multiplex PCR, the repertoire was profiled, and TCRdb retains in-frame clones only, with some absent. The profile covers about 180,000 clones, with about 80% appearing a single time and 1.5% to 2% taken by the ten largest. The sequenced sample consisted of PBMCs. These receptors all stem from a woman under 40 in good health and CMV-seronegative. CDR3s include the opening cysteine and the closing phenylalanine or tryptophan. Each record gives: clone size, V gene, J gene, D gene, CDR3 DNA, CDR3 protein. A D gene is named only where the DNA matches it firmly. Clone size appears in some rows only: once, few, many, or a class for an expanded clone.

>-|TRBV10-3|TRBJ2-7|-
TGTGCCATCAGTGGGGGCAGAGAGCAGTACTTC
CAISGGREQYF
>-|TRBV27|TRBJ1-6|-
TGTGCCAGCAGTTGGGGGGGACATAATTCACCCCTCCACTTT
CASSWGGHNSPLHF
>-|TRBV6-5|TRBJ1-3|-
TGTGCCAGCAGTTTTAATCCAGGGGTAGCGGGAAACACCATATATTTT
CASSFNPGVAGNTIYF
>-|TRBV25-1|TRBJ2-7|TRBD2
TGTGCCAGCAGTGAATTGACTAGCGGGGGAAGCGAGCAGTACTTC
CASSELTSGGSEQYF
>few|TRBV10-1|TRBJ1-2|TRBD1
TGCGCCAGCAGTCCGGACAGGGGAGATGGCTACACCTTC
CASSPDRGDGYTF
>few|TRBV5-1|TRBJ1-1|-
TGCGCCAGCAGCTTGGTTCGGGGGACCACTGAAGCTTTCTTT
CASSLVRGTTEAFF
>-|TRBV16|TRBJ1-5|-
TGTGCCAGCAGCCGCACAGGGAGGGGTCAGCCCCAGCATTTT
CASSRTGRGQPQHF
>-|TRBV6-6|TRBJ1-4|TRBD1
TGTGCCAGCAACCCAGGGGGTCGGGAAGAAAAACTGTTTTTT
CASNPGGREEKLFF
>-|TRBV6-1|TRBJ1-2|-
TGTGCCAGCAGTGTAAACAGGGTTGGCGGCTACACCTTC
CASSVNRVGGYTF
>few|TRBV5-1|TRBJ2-7|-
TGCGCCAGCAGCTCGTCTGGCCCGGGAACACCTTACGAGCAGTACTTC
CASSSSGPGTPYEQYF
>-|TRBV29-1|TRBJ1-2|TRBD1
TGCAGCGTCCCGACAGGGGACTATGGCTACACCTTC
CSVPTGDYGYTF
>-|TRBV7-9|TRBJ2-7|TRBD2
TGTGCCAGCAGCCCTCCCGGGACTAGCCAATACGAGCAGTACTTC
CASSPPGTSQYEQYF
>medium-sized|TRBV18|TRBJ1-2|-
TGTGCCAGCTCACCGGGCGGGGACTATGGCTACACCTTC
CASSPGGDYGYTF
>-|TRBV5-1|TRBJ2-3|-
TGCGCCAGCAGCTTGGGGGGGCGGACTAGCACAGATACGCAGTATTTT
CASSLGGRTSTDTQYF
>-|TRBV5-1|TRBJ2-1|TRBD1
TGCGCCAGCAGCCCCGGGACAGGGGTGTTGGATGAGCAGTTCTTC
CASSPGTGVLDEQFF
>-|TRBV30|TRBJ1-5|-
TGTGCCTGGAGCGACTCAGCCCTCAGGGTGCAGCCCCAGCATTTT
CAWSDSALRVQPQHF
>few|TRBV19|TRBJ1-1|TRBD1
TGTGCCAGTAGATTCGACAGGGGGGGCGAAGCTTTCTTT
CASRFDRGGEAFF
>-|TRBV6-5|TRBJ1-6|TRBD1
TGTGCCAGCAGTTACTCGAGGACAGGGGACTCACCCCTCCACTTT
CASSYSRTGDSPLHF
>-|TRBV29-1|TRBJ2-1|TRBD2
TGCAGCGTCGCCGTACTAGCGGTTTACAATGAGCAGTTCTTC
CSVAVLAVYNEQFF
>once|TRBV20-1|TRBJ1-2|-
TGCAGTGCCAGGACGGGGAACGGCTACACCTTC
CSARTGNGYTF
>-|TRBV10-2|TRBJ1-3|TRBD1
TGCGCCAGCAACCGGGACAGGGCCGATGAGACAAGCTCTGGAAACACCATATATTTT
CASNRDRADETSSGNTIYF
>-|TRBV5-6|TRBJ2-3|TRBD2
TGTGCCAGCAGCTTGGCCGTGGGGGGGTATCCGGATACGCAGTATTTT
CASSLAVGGYPDTQYF
>-|TRBV7-8|TRBJ2-7|-
TGTGCCAGCAGCCTCGTCCGGGACAAGGGGCAGTACTTC
CASSLVRDKGQYF
>-|TRBV19|TRBJ1-6|-
TGTGCCAGTATCTCCGGGAGCTCCTATAATTCACCCCTCCACTTT
CASISGSSYNSPLHF
>few|TRBV6-1|TRBJ2-2|-
TGTGCCAGCAGTGACAGGGAAGGCACCGGGGAGCTGTTTTTT
CASSDREGTGELFF
>-|TRBV19|TRBJ2-7|TRBD1
TGTGCCAGTAGTATAGGGGACAGTCCCTCCTACGAGCAGTACTTC
CASSIGDSPSYEQYF
>-|TRBV29-1|TRBJ1-2|TRBD1
TGCAGCGTTGGGACAGGGGGCATTTCATATGGCTACACCTTC
CSVGTGGISYGYTF
>few|TRBV6-1|TRBJ2-2|TRBD1
TGTGCCAGCGTTGGGACAGGGGACACCGGGGAGCTGTTTTTT
CASVGTGDTGELFF
>-|TRBV6-5|TRBJ2-5|-
TGTGCCAGCAGCCGAACGGGGCAAGAGACCCAGTACTTC
CASSRTGQETQYF
>-|TRBV7-2|TRBJ1-4|TRBD1
TGTGCCAGCAGCTTCGACAGGGGTGACGAAAAACTGTTTTTT
CASSFDRGDEKLFF
>-|TRBV27|TRBJ1-5|TRBD1
TGTGCCAGCAGTTTGGAGGGGGCTAGCAATCAGCCCCAGCATTTT
CASSLEGASNQPQHF
>few|TRBV6-6|TRBJ1-1|TRBD1
TGTGCCAGCAGTCTTGGGACAGGGCCCTTGAACACTGAAGCTTTCTTT
CASSLGTGPLNTEAFF
>-|TRBV2|TRBJ2-2|TRBD2
TGTGCCAGCAGAAGACTAGCGGGGGGGACCGCGGAGCTGTTTTTT
CASRRLAGGTAELFF
>-|TRBV7-3|TRBJ1-1|-
TGTGCCAGCAGCTTATCGGACAGCTATTCCACTGAAGCTTTCTTT
CASSLSDSYSTEAFF
>-|TRBV30|TRBJ1-5|-
TGTGCCTGGAGTCATCCGGGTAGCAATCAGCCCCAGCATTTT
CAWSHPGSNQPQHF
>once|TRBV30|TRBJ2-5|TRBD1
TGTGCCTGGAGTGGAGGGGGCGGTGAGACCCAGTACTTC
CAWSGGGGETQYF